This TCR beta chain was identified during a study of cytomegalovirus exposure and HLA in healthy donors. Healthy bone marrow donors made up the donors. 60 Vbeta and 13 Jbeta primers were used in PCR. Produced via immunoSEQ multiplex PCR; TCRdb's table is partial and in-frame only. The sample has about 76,000 clones, 78% seen once. The V gene lost 2 bases and the J gene lost 1 base, with 5 bases spanning the gap. CDR1 is SNHLY and CDR2 is FYNNEI in the germline V gene. The CDR3 sequence is 14 residues long. Broader study findings: As confirmed in vitro, a few CMV-associated chains were specific for CMV antigens.

In the case of this clone: Its specificity is unknown.

V usage is TRBV2 and J usage is TRBJ2-2; D unclear. The sample comprised PBMCs. The TCR was taken from a woman between 35 and 50 years old in good health and CMV-seropositive. CDR3 bases: TGTGCCAGCAGTGAATCTTGGAACACCGGGGAGCTGTTTTTT. This gives the protein CASSESWNTGELFF.